Detailed here is one T cell receptor (beta chain). Its antigen is not known. These data are taken from a study of graft-versus-host responses after intestinal transplantation. Study-wide background: Tacrolimus plus steroids were given to all recipients for about 3 years, preceded by anti-thymocyte globulin induction. Study observations and caveats: Among circulating GvH clones, peak levels were associated with early post-transplant declines in HvG clones.

Sequencing used immunoSEQ multiplex PCR; TCRdb keeps in-frame clones, though not all of them. This sample has roughly 89,000 clones; roughly 92% occur once, and the top ten carry 0.15% to 0.2%. The TCR comes from a human donor who received an intestinal transplant. The sample in question was unstimulated CD4+ T cells sorted from spleen or lymph node cells, obtained before intestinal transplant.

CDR3 residues: CASTRQGREQYF. The CDR3 coding sequence is TGTGCCAGCACCCGCCAGGGCAGGGAGCAGTACTTC. The V and J genes are TRBV2 and TRBJ2-7, with TRBD1 as a possible D gene (5 bases). The length of the CDR3 is 12 residues. The V end lost 7 bases, the J end lost 7 bases, and 14 bases lay between the germline ends. The germline V gene encodes CDR1 SNHLY and CDR2 FYNNEI.